The entry that follows covers one T cell receptor (beta chain) sequence. Its antigen is not known. This sample was included in a study of CD8+ T cells in alopecia areata. Study observations and caveats: TCR sharing was clearer in mice than between patients, perhaps partly owing to patient HLA diversity.

PBMCs provided sorted CD4+ and CD8+ T cells. V was shortened by 8 bases and J by 6 bases, with 19 bases between the two germline ends. Germline-derived CDR1 and CDR2 are MNHEY and SVGAGI. This CDR3 is 15 amino acids long. Extracted RNA was reverse transcribed into cDNA, the sequencing template. Repertoires were generated with immunoSEQ multiplex PCR, while TCRdb's copy carries only in-frame clones and drops some. The sample holds 100,000 to 150,000 clones, around 49% seen once. The chain couples TRBV6-5 to TRBJ2-2; possibly TRBD1 or TRBD2 for D (7 bases each). Sequenced here: CD8+ T cells sorted from blood, sampled at week 0. This clonotype was sampled from a human donor with alopecia areata. DNA of the CDR3: TGTGCCAGCCCAGACAGGGAGGGAAACGCCGGGGAGCTGTTTTTT. This gives the protein CASPDREGNAGELFF.